This entry lists 29 T cell receptor beta chains sequenced from one sample in a study of blood T cell repertoires in COVID-19. Profiled with immunoSEQ multiplex PCR; TCRdb holds only in-frame clones, not every one. The table records over 350,000 clones, roughly 90% of them present only once. What was sequenced was PBMCs or T cells enriched from blood (not recorded which). Source of these receptors: a woman in her 30s with acute COVID-19.

This chain connects TRBV10-3 to TRBJ2-7; 9 bases line up with TRBD2. Germline CDR1 is ENHRY and CDR2 is SYGVKD. Trimming cost V 9 bases and J 3 bases; bases outside gene matches: 15. This CDR3 has 16 residues. CDR3 protein: CAITNERGGVLYEQYF. The CDR3 nucleotides read TGTGCCATTACCAATGAACGCGGGGGGGTACTCTACGAGCAGTACTTC.

This clone was seen just once. The chain couples TRBV7-2 to TRBJ2-2; TRBD1 is a possible D gene (6 bases). V gave up 6 bases and J gave up 4 bases, with 21 bases separating them. Looked up from germline, CDR1 is SGHTA and CDR2 is FQGNSA. This CDR3 contains 17 residues. CDR3 amino acids: CASSSSHAGAGTGELFF. Here the CDR3 DNA reads TGTGCCAGCAGTTCATCGCATGCAGGGGCGGGCACCGGGGAGCTGTTTTTT.

The chain carries TRBV20-1 and TRBJ1-2; 7 nucleotides agree with TRBD1. CDR3 length: 14 residues. The germline CDR1 and CDR2 sequences are DFQATT and SNEGSKA (reference sequence). V gave up 6 bases and J gave up 4 bases; unmatched junction bases: 11. The CDR3 spells CSASTGDPGYGYTF. The CDR3 nucleotides are TGCAGTGCCAGTACAGGGGATCCGGGCTATGGCTACACCTTC.

The V gene is TRBV18, the J gene TRBJ1-1; D unclear. Trimming stripped 6 bases from V and 1 base from J, with 15 bases between. The length of the CDR3 is 15 residues. Germline CDR1 reads KGHSH; CDR2 reads LQKENI. In DNA form, the CDR3 reads TGTGCCAGCTCCCACGATCCCTCGGGGAACACTGAAGCTTTCTTT. Translated, it gives CASSHDPSGNTEAFF. Combining the CDR3 with reference TRBV18 and TRBJ1-1 gives the whole variable domain NAGVMQNPRHLVRRRGQEARLRCSPMKGHSHVYWYRQLPEEGLKFMVYLQKENIIDESGMPKERFSAEFPKEGPSILRIQQVVRGDSAAYFCASSHDPSGNTEAFFGQGTRLTVV.

The V call is TRBV7-9, the J call TRBJ1-4; weak D call: TRBD1 (5 bases). The V end lost 5 bases, the J end lost 5 bases, and 18 bases lay between the germline ends. Germline CDR1 SEHNR, CDR2 FQNEAQ (reference sequence). The CDR3 sequence is 16 residues long. The CDR3 coding sequence is TGTGCCAGCAGCCAAAGGGACTTGGGGACGAATGAAAAACTGTTTTTT. The encoded protein is CASSQRDLGTNEKLFF.

V and J are TRBV12-3 or TRBV12-4 and TRBJ2-7; TRBD1 matches at 7 bases. The ends lost 6 bases at V and 1 base at J; junction bases unmatched: 3. This CDR3 comprises 13 residues. CDR3 DNA: TGTGCCAGCAGCTCGGGACAGTCCTACGAGCAGTACTTC. Translating gives CASSSGQSYEQYF.

The count of this clone is one. The chain links TRBV5-6 to TRBJ1-5; 8 nucleotides line up with TRBD1. Germline V CDR1 and CDR2: SGHDT, YYEEEE. The CDR3 is 15 amino acids. V lost 3 bases and J lost 4; bases outside the gene matches: 6. The CDR3, as DNA: TGTGCCAGCAGCTACACAGGGGGAAGGAATCAGCCCCAGCATTTT. It is translated as CASSYTGGRNQPQHF.

The chain employs TRBV5-1 and TRBJ2-7; TRBD1 matches at 7 bases. Germline CDR1 SGHRS, CDR2 YFSETQ. The CDR3 extends over 16 amino acids. The trim removed 0 bases at V and 6 bases at J, leaving 12 bases unmatched. The CDR3 spells CASSLAGQTPPGEQYF. DNA of the CDR3: TGCGCCAGCAGCTTGGCGGGACAGACTCCTCCCGGCGAGCAGTACTTC.

The V call is TRBV4-1, the J call TRBJ2-2; D unclear. V lost 1 base and J 4 bases, leaving 4 bases between the germline ends. This CDR3 comprises 13 residues. Germline V gene sequence: CDR1 MGHRA, CDR2 YSYEKL. The CDR3 spells CASSQGVTGELFF. The CDR3 DNA reads TGCGCCAGCAGCCAAGGAGTCACCGGGGAGCTGTTTTTT.

The chain is built from TRBV6-5 and TRBJ1-5; D perhaps matches TRBD1 (5 bases). Germline values: CDR1 MNHEY, CDR2 SVGAGI. Trimming removed 4 bases at V and 5 bases at J, with 15 bases between. The CDR3 has 15 amino acids. CDR3 in amino acids: CASSWGGAGDQPQHF. In DNA form, the CDR3 reads TGTGCCAGCAGTTGGGGAGGGGCTGGGGATCAGCCCCAGCATTTT.

This clone was seen more than once but under ten times. The J gene is TRBJ1-6, the V gene TRBV5-6, with D possibly being TRBD1 (5 bases). This CDR3 region has 16 residues. The V gene's germline CDR1 is SGHDT and CDR2 YYEEEE. Trimming pared 0 bases from V and 4 bases from J, leaving 11 bases between. The DNA of the CDR3 is TGTGCCAGCAGCTTGGCCGATACAGGTTATAATTCACCCCTCCACTTT. It encodes CASSLADTGYNSPLHF.

In DNA form, the CDR3 reads TGTGCCAGAAGCCTTAGGGGCAAATCCTACGAGCAGTACTTC. Amino acid sequence: CARSLRGKSYEQYF. The chain carries TRBV5-3 and TRBJ2-7, with a tentative D call TRBD1 (5 bases). TRBV5-3 is an open reading frame whose function is uncertain. The V end lost 4 bases, the J end lost 1 base, and 12 bases lay between the germline ends. This CDR3 spans 14 amino acids.

The V gene is TRBV12-5, the J gene TRBJ2-1; 8 bases align to TRBD2. Trimming removed 7 bases from V and 7 bases from J; junction bases left unmatched: 9. CDR1 and CDR2 from the germline V gene are LGHNT and FRNRAP. The CDR3 covers 14 residues. The CDR3: CASAERGPGNEQFF. The CDR3 DNA sequence: TGTGCTAGTGCCGAGCGGGGGCCAGGGAATGAGCAGTTCTTC.

The chain combines TRBV18 with TRBJ1-1; tentatively, D is TRBD1 (5 bases). The germline V gene encodes CDR1 KGHSH and CDR2 LQKENI. The CDR3 sequence is 13 residues long. V was cut by 6 bases and J by 0 bases, with 8 bases left in between. The CDR3 reads CASSTELNTEAFF. The DNA for the CDR3 is TGTGCCAGCTCGACAGAGTTGAACACTGAAGCTTTCTTT. Together with reference TRBV18 and TRBJ1-1, the CDR3 gives the full variable domain: NAGVMQNPRHLVRRRGQEARLRCSPMKGHSHVYWYRQLPEEGLKFMVYLQKENIIDESGMPKERFSAEFPKEGPSILRIQQVVRGDSAAYFCASSTELNTEAFFGQGTRLTVV.

The rearrangement uses TRBV11-3 and TRBJ2-1; 9 positions match TRBD2. The germline gives CDR1 SGHNT, CDR2 YENEEA. Losses at the gene ends were 5 bases for V and 8 bases for J; bases not matched to a gene: 7. CDR3 length equals 14 residues. The CDR3 reads CASSPRGGGDEQFF. DNA for the CDR3: TGTGCCAGCAGCCCCCGGGGCGGGGGGGATGAGCAGTTCTTC.

This sequence joins TRBV4-3 and TRBJ1-1, with D hard to call. The V end lost 2 bases, the J end lost 0 bases, and 10 bases lay between the germline ends. The CDR3 consists of 15 residues. Germline V CDR1 and CDR2: LGHNA, YSLEER. CDR3 loop: CASSQSQMLNTEAFF. The CDR3, as DNA: TGCGCCAGCAGCCAAAGTCAGATGTTGAACACTGAAGCTTTCTTT.

Remarks on this clone: Other DNA variants within this sample encode the same CDR3. The V call is TRBV6-5, the J call TRBJ1-2; D is uncertain. This CDR3 has 13 residues. The germline gives CDR1 MNHEY, CDR2 SVGAGI. Trimming left V 0 bases short and J 5 bases short, with 7 bases between. In nucleotides, the CDR3 is TGTGCCAGCAGTTACTCGCCCGGGTATGGCTACACCTTC. This sequence encodes CASSYSPGYGYTF.

To note about this clone: Different DNA sequences within this sample yield the same CDR3. The gene calls are TRBV5-6 and TRBJ1-1; the match to TRBD1 covers 7 bases. The V gene end was trimmed by 4 bases and the J gene end by 1 base; junction bases not matched to a gene: 4. This CDR3 region has 14 residues. The germline V gene encodes CDR1 SGHDT and CDR2 YYEEEE. The CDR3 nucleotides read TGTGCCAGCAGCCTGGGACAGACGAACACTGAAGCTTTCTTT. Translation: CASSLGQTNTEAFF. Combining the CDR3 with reference TRBV5-6 and TRBJ1-1 gives the whole variable domain DAGVTQSPTHLIKTRGQQVTLRCSPKSGHDTVSWYQQALGQGPQFIFQYYEEEERQRGNFPDRFSGHQFPNYSSELNVNALLLGDSALYLCASSLGQTNTEAFFGQGTRLTVV.

The chain is built from TRBV6-5 and TRBJ1-5; D not certain. CDR1 and CDR2 from the germline V gene are MNHEY and SVGAGI. V dropped 0 bases and J dropped 10 bases, with 13 bases sitting between them. This CDR3 contains 14 residues. CDR3 in amino acids: CASSYSPVAYPQHF. For the CDR3, the DNA is TGTGCCAGCAGTTACTCCCCAGTGGCTTACCCCCAGCATTTT.

V is TRBV19 and J is TRBJ2-2; D uncertain. CDR1 and CDR2 from the germline V gene are LNHDA and SQIVND (reference sequence). The V end was cut by 0 bases, the J end by 6 bases, with 8 bases between. CDR3 length: 14 amino acids. The CDR3 DNA sequence: TGTGCCAGTAGTATAGACAGGCCGGCCGGGGAGCTGTTTTTT. This gives the protein CASSIDRPAGELFF.

V gene TRBV9 combines with J gene TRBJ1-1, with D unclear. Per the germline V gene, CDR1 is SGDLS and CDR2 is YYNGEE. The CDR3 has 13 amino acids. V lost 4 bases and J lost 4, with 11 bases in between. CDR3 nucleotides: TGTGCCAGCAGCACTGGGCCGAGCACTGAAGCTTTCTTT. Amino acids: CASSTGPSTEAFF.

This clone was seen a handful of times. The chain recombines TRBV28 with TRBJ1-2; D is ambiguous. V gave up 9 bases and J gave up 6 bases, with 17 bases separating them. The CDR3 is made up of 13 amino acids. Per germline, CDR1 MDHEN and CDR2 SYDVKM. The CDR3 DNA follows: TGTGCCAGTTTCAGTGGACTACGTCATGGCTACACCTTC. This gives the protein CASFSGLRHGYTF.

The genes are TRBV4-1 and TRBJ1-2, with TRBD1 matching 8 bases. Germline V gene lookup returns CDR1 MGHRA and CDR2 YSYEKL. The CDR3 totals 14 residues. The J segment lost 7 bases and the V segment lost 1 base, leaving 5 bases of the junction unmatched. This chain's CDR3 is CASSQGQTGAGYTF. In DNA form, the CDR3 reads TGCGCCAGCAGCCAAGGCCAGACAGGGGCTGGCTACACCTTC.

The chain has TRBV19 and TRBJ2-5, with 8 bases identical to TRBD2. The length of the CDR3 is 13 residues. Germline V lookup: CDR1 LNHDA, CDR2 SQIVND (reference sequence). Trimming cost V 4 bases and J 5 bases; bases outside gene matches: 3. The CDR3 DNA reads TGTGCCAGTAGTACCTTAGCGGGGGAGACCCAGTACTTC. This gives the protein CASSTLAGETQYF. The variable domain in full, completed from reference TRBV19 and TRBJ2-5, reads DGGITQSPKYLFRKEGQNVTLSCEQNLNHDAMYWYRQDPGQGLRLIYYSQIVNDFQKGDIAEGYSVSREKKESFPLTVTSAQKNPTAFYLCASSTLAGETQYFGPGTRLLVL.

The sample holds a few counts of this clone. The chain employs TRBV7-6 and TRBJ1-3; D gene uncertain. The CDR3 extends over 16 amino acids. The V gene lost 5 bases and the J gene lost 0 bases, with 14 bases spanning the gap. Germline V gene data show CDR1 as SGHVS and CDR2 as FNYEAQ. DNA of the CDR3: TGTGCCAGCAGCACCTCTGTTGGAGGCTCTGGAAACACCATATATTTT. This sequence encodes CASSTSVGGSGNTIYF.

This chain uses TRBV5-1 with TRBJ2-3; TRBD2 agrees at 9 bases. This CDR3 spans 17 amino acids. Germline V CDR1 and CDR2: SGHRS, YFSETQ. The junction had 8 bases not matched to a gene; V was cut back by 1 base and J by 2 bases. This CDR3 reads CASSLFASGDITDTQYF. The CDR3 DNA reads TGCGCCAGCAGCTTGTTTGCTAGCGGGGACATCACAGATACGCAGTATTTT.

The V gene is TRBV24-1, the J gene TRBJ1-5; 8 positions match TRBD1. There are 16 residues in the CDR3. Per the germline V gene, CDR1 is KGHDR and CDR2 is SFDVKD. V lost 7 bases, J lost 7 bases, and 14 bases stayed unmatched. The CDR3 here is CATSDGQGLAGQPQHF. The CDR3 DNA reads as TGTGCCACCAGCGATGGACAGGGACTAGCGGGGCAGCCCCAGCATTTT.

The V gene is TRBV4-2, the J gene TRBJ2-7, with D hard to call. Germline assignment: CDR1 LGHNA and CDR2 YNFKEQ. V lost 1 base and J 1 base, leaving 14 bases between the germline ends. The CDR3 sequence is 16 residues long. This CDR3 reads CASSQGAGPRSYEQYF. For the CDR3, the DNA is TGTGCCAGCAGCCAAGGGGCAGGTCCCAGGTCCTACGAGCAGTACTTC.

This chain uses TRBV4-1 with TRBJ2-1; 13 bases line up with TRBD2. Germline lookup yields CDR1 MGHRA and CDR2 YSYEKL. With 2 bases clipped from V and 8 bases from J, the junction kept 6 bases outside the gene matches. The CDR3 sequence is 16 residues long. As DNA, the CDR3 is TGCGCCAGCAGCCAACCCACTAGCGGGGGGGCACATGAGCAGTTCTTC. This codes for CASSQPTSGGAHEQFF.